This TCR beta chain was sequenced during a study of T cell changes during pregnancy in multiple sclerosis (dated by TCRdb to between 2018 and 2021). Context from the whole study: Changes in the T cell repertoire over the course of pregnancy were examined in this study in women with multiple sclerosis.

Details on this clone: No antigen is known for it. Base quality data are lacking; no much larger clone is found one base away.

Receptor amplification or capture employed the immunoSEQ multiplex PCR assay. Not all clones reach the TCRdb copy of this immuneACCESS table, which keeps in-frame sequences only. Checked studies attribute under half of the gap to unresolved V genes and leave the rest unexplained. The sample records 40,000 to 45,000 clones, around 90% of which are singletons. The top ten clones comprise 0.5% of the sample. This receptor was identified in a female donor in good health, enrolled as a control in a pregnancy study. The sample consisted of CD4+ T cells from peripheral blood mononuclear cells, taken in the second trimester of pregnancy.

The nucleotide sequence reads as follows: TGTGCCAGCAGCTTAGGTGGCCAGGGGAGCTACGAGCAGTACTTC. This encodes CASSLGGQGSYEQYF. The V gene is TRBV7-8 and the J gene is TRBJ2-7; a weak D assignment points to TRBD1 (6 bases agree). The CDR3 has 15 amino acids, counting the end cysteine and phenylalanine. The sequence is cut down to CDR3 DNA, 45 bases in frame from base 1. The germline V gene supplies CDR1 SGHVS and CDR2 FQNEAQ. The junction carries 13 bases between V and J, which are trimmed by 1 base and 3 bases respectively.